Presented here are 6 T cell receptor beta chains from one specimen sequenced in a study of blood T cell repertoires in COVID-19. TCRdb's copy holds only in-frame clones and misses some; the assay was immunoSEQ multiplex PCR. The sample includes about 110,000 clones, 60% to 80% of them seen just once. Material for sequencing was peripheral blood. These receptors were obtained from a human donor with acute or convalescent COVID-19. The donor label of this sample is uncertain.

This chain connects TRBV7-9 to TRBJ1-4; possibly TRBD1 for D (5 bases). The germline CDR1 and CDR2 sequences are SEHNR and FQNEAQ (reference sequence). The V and J ends lost 1 base and 10 bases respectively, with 19 bases between them. The CDR3 covers 16 residues. The CDR3 loop reads CASSLVRGNVVGKLFF. Written as DNA, the CDR3 is TGTGCCAGCAGCTTAGTCCGGGGGAACGTTGTTGGAAAACTGTTTTTT.

This clone has just a few counts. The gene calls are TRBV7-2 and TRBJ2-6; D is undetermined. Germline-derived CDR1 and CDR2 are SGHTA and FQGNSA. The CDR3 is 15 residues long. The V gene lost 4 bases and the J gene lost 0 bases, with 7 bases spanning the gap. The CDR3 DNA reads TGTGCCAGCAGCTCGTTGAGCTCTGGGGCCAACGTCCTGACTTTC. Translating gives CASSSLSSGANVLTF.

The rearrangement joins TRBV9 to TRBJ2-7, with TRBD2 identical over 7 bases. The J segment lost 4 bases and the V segment lost 4 bases, leaving 14 bases of the junction unmatched. Germline CDR1 SGDLS, CDR2 YYNGEE. The CDR3 has 16 residues. CDR3: CASSPPRSSGVYEQYF. The CDR3 region has the DNA TGTGCCAGCAGCCCACCGAGGTCCAGCGGGGTTTACGAGCAGTACTTC.

CDR3: CASSLGRGRGLAWGTQYF. The CDR3 bases are TGTGCCAGCAGCTTAGGAAGAGGCAGGGGGCTAGCTTGGGGGACCCAGTACTTC. This chain uses TRBV7-8 with TRBJ2-5; 8 bases are shared with TRBD1. The CDR3 runs to 18 residues. The V gene's germline CDR1 is SGHVS and CDR2 FQNEAQ. With V trimmed by 1 base and J by 7 bases, 17 bases remained unmatched.

This chain uses TRBV30 with TRBJ1-3; D possibly corresponds to TRBD1 (5 bases). The germline CDR1 and CDR2 sequences are GTSNPN and SVGIG (reference sequence). The CDR3 spans 15 residues. V lost 3 bases, J lost 2 bases, and 14 bases lay in between. CDR3 loop: CAWSLPGGAGNTIYF. CDR3 in DNA: TGTGCCTGGAGCCTCCCCGGGGGAGCTGGAAACACCATATATTTT.

The gene calls are TRBV19 and TRBJ2-6; possibly TRBD2 for D (7 bases). Germline CDR1 is LNHDA and CDR2 is SQIVND (reference sequence). Trimming took 2 bases from V and 4 from J, leaving 15 bases between them. The CDR3 loop spans 17 amino acids. The CDR3 DNA is TGTGCCAGTAGTATACGCGGGGGCGCGACCGGGGCCAACGTCCTGACTTTC. It codes for CASSIRGGATGANVLTF.